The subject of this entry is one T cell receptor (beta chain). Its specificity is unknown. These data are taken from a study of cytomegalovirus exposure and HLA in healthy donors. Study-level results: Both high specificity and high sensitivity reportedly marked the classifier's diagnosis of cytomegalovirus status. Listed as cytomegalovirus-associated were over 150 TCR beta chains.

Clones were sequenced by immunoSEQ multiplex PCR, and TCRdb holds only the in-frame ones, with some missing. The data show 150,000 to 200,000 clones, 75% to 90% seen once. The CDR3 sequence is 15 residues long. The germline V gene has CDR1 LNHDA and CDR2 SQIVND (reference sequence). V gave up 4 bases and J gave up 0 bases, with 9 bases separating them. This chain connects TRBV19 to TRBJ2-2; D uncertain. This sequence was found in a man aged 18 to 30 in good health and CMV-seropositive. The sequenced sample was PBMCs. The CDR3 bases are TGTGCCAGTAGTAAAGGCGGCACGAACACCGGGGAGCTGTTTTTT. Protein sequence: CASSKGGTNTGELFF.